The 10 T cell receptor beta chains below all came from one sample that was sequenced in a study of T cell responses to AZD1222 COVID-19 vaccine. This table comes from immunoSEQ multiplex PCR, and its TCRdb copy is limited to in-frame clones, with some not included. The sample has about 140,000 clones, about nine tenths seen once. Sequencing was performed on peripheral blood, taken on day 0 of AZD1222 vaccination. The source is an adult in good health.

The chain is built from TRBV14 and TRBJ2-6; possibly TRBD1 or TRBD2 for D (5 bases each). CDR1 is SGHDN and CDR2 is FVKESK in the germline V gene. Trimming left V 3 bases short and J 1 base short, with 10 bases between. The CDR3 is 16 residues long. DNA of the CDR3: TGTGCCAGCAGCCATCGAGGGGCTTCTGGGGCCAACGTCCTGACTTTC. Protein: CASSHRGASGANVLTF.

The chain links TRBV13 to TRBJ2-7, with 10 positions matching TRBD1. The CDR3 totals 17 residues. V dropped 5 bases and J dropped 1; count of bases not matched to a gene: 11. The V gene's germline CDR1 is PRHDT and CDR2 FYEKMQ (reference sequence). DNA for the CDR3: TGTGCCAGCAGCACCTTCGGAGGACAGGGGGTTTCCTACGAGCAGTACTTC. It codes for CASSTFGGQGVSYEQYF. The whole variable domain, filled in from reference TRBV13 and TRBJ2-7, reads AAGVIQSPRHLIKEKRETATLKCYPIPRHDTVYWYQQGPGQDPQFLISFYEKMQSDKGSIPDRFSAQQFSDYHSELNMSSLELGDSALYFCASSTFGGQGVSYEQYFGPGTRLTVT.

V and J are TRBV5-4 and TRBJ1-1, with TRBD1 matching over 10 bases. This CDR3 has 18 amino acids. The germline V gene has CDR1 SGHNT and CDR2 YYREEE (reference sequence). V lost 0 bases to trimming and J lost 4 bases; unmatched junction nucleotides: 12. CDR3: CASSLGQDRGRVSTEAFF. The CDR3 DNA reads TGTGCCAGCAGCTTGGGTCAAGACAGGGGGCGCGTGAGCACTGAAGCTTTCTTT.

This clone came up once. In DNA form, the CDR3 reads TGTGCCAGCAGAACCGTACGAAGGGCAACAGGGGATAATGAGCAGTTCTTC. It translates to CASRTVRRATGDNEQFF. The rearrangement joins TRBV7-8 to TRBJ2-1, with TRBD1 identical over 7 bases. Per germline, CDR1 SGHVS and CDR2 FQNEAQ. V was clipped by 6 bases and J by 7 bases; unmatched bases: 18. This CDR3 has 17 residues.

The gene calls are TRBV7-6 and TRBJ2-7, with 8 bases fitting TRBD2. CDR3 length: 14 amino acids. The germline V gene has CDR1 SGHVS and CDR2 FNYEAQ. V was pared by 3 bases and J by 6 bases, with 7 bases of the junction left unmatched. CDR3 nucleotide sequence: TGTGCCAGCAGCTTTGGTGGGACTAGTTCCGAGCAGTACTTC. Translating gives CASSFGGTSSEQYF.

This chain links TRBV25-1 with TRBJ2-1, with a possible D match to TRBD1 (5 bases). Germline lookup yields CDR1 MGHDK and CDR2 SYGVNS. V was clipped by 4 bases and J by 6 bases, with 13 bases between them. There are 14 residues in the CDR3. The chain's CDR3 is CASSGGGVPNEQFF. CDR3 sequence (DNA): TGTGCCAGCAGTGGGGGCGGCGTCCCCAATGAGCAGTTCTTC. The full variable domain, its missing parts supplied by reference TRBV25-1 and TRBJ2-1, is EADIYQTPRYLVIGTGKKITLECSQTMGHDKMYWYQQDPGMELHLIHYSYGVNSTEKGDLSSESTVSRIRTEHFPLTLESARPSHTSQYLCASSGGGVPNEQFFGPGTRLTVL.

CDR3 residues: CASSLSLGETQYF. CDR3 bases: TGTGCCAGCTCACTTTCATTGGGGGAGACCCAGTACTTC. The rearrangement links TRBV18 to TRBJ2-5; D ambiguous. The CDR3 is 13 residues long. V lost 4 bases and J 5 bases, leaving 11 bases between the germline ends. Germline assignment: CDR1 KGHSH and CDR2 LQKENI.

Regarding this clone: At the DNA level, this CDR3 is encoded by other sequences in the same sample as well. The chain carries TRBV18 and TRBJ1-1; 8 positions match TRBD1. The CDR3 has 14 residues. V was pared by 4 bases and J by 1 base, with 2 bases of the junction left unmatched. Germline-derived CDR1 and CDR2 are KGHSH and LQKENI. The CDR3: CASSLTGANTEAFF. CDR3 coding DNA: TGTGCCAGCTCACTGACAGGGGCGAACACTGAAGCTTTCTTT.

The chain employs TRBV29-1 and TRBJ2-1; 8 bases map to TRBD1. Germline CDR1 and CDR2: SQVTM and ANQGSEA. With 6 bases clipped from V and 4 bases from J, the junction kept 2 bases outside the gene matches. The CDR3 length is 12 residues. CDR3 in amino acids: CSVGDRYNEQFF. In nucleotides, the CDR3 is TGCAGCGTGGGGGACAGGTACAATGAGCAGTTCTTC.

The rearrangement uses TRBV30 and TRBJ1-3, with D unclear. This CDR3 spans 14 amino acids. Germline V gene sequence: CDR1 GTSNPN, CDR2 SVGIG (reference sequence). With 0 bases removed from V and 3 bases from J, the gap between germline ends came to 9 bases. The CDR3 bases are TGTGCCTGGAGTGTTAGATCTGGTGGAAACACCATATATTTT. Translated, it gives CAWSVRSGGNTIYF.